This TCR beta chain is drawn from a study of blood T cell repertoires in COVID-19 (TCRdb year 2020). Regarding the research as a whole: Samples from collaborators originated in the United States, Italy and Spain and spanned both the acute and convalescent phases of COVID-19. The material from the prospective study consisted of cDNA or gDNA derived from T cells, B-cell-depleted T cells, or PBMCs. Subjects who had been exposed to COVID-19, were actively infected with it, or had recovered from it provided the deeply sampled blood TCRbeta repertoires that made up the dataset. The repertoires were released in a freely available public database meant as a resource for research on the immune response to SARS-CoV-2. The samples were drawn from two sources: the first 160 participants of the ongoing ImmuneRACE study, and 1,200 or so subjects contributed by 6 global collaborators. The sample metadata nearly always contained a de-identified subject ID, COVID-19 status, age in years and sex. Where available, HLA class I and class II types were obtained from metadata supplied by the sample provider rather than from assay-based typing. Results the study describes overall, beyond this receptor: Clinical and demographic metadata were provided uncurated, with the amount varying by source and participant.

The immunoSEQ Assay, a bias-controlled multiplex PCR, was used to amplify TCRbeta CDR3 regions from genomic DNA. Per the authors' processing: The number of nucleated cells in each sample was estimated by amplification of reference gene primers within the assay. To quantify the absolute abundance of each unique TCRbeta CDR3 rearrangement, sequence reads were collapsed and filtered. For each sample, productive Simpson clonality was calculated as the square root of Simpson's diversity index across productive rearrangements. Held by TCRdb, this immuneACCESS table contains in-frame sequences only and omits some clones. Under half of the omission traces to an unresolved V gene where checked; the cause of the rest is unknown. For V, J and clone size, that table is used; D and trimming come from the DNA. The sample table records under 300,000 clones; around 79% of these occur just once. Approximately 3.2% of the sample comes from the top ten.

Notes on this clone: Its specific antigen is unknown. Base qualities are missing; no much larger clone stands one base away.

The collaborating institutions used their own protocols to collect whole blood in K2EDTA tubes. For TCRbeta analysis, collaborators shipped samples as frozen whole blood, isolated PBMCs, or DNA extracted from either of those sample types. The junction shows trimming of 1 base on V and 0 bases on J, and the gene matches do not reach 5 bases of it. The germline V gene sets CDR1 to SGHRS and CDR2 to YFSETQ. Counted from cysteine to phenylalanine, this CDR3 has 18 amino acids. The DNA shown is the 54-base CDR3, in frame from base 1. The receptor was isolated from a woman of 80 years or more with acute or convalescent COVID-19. The chain links TRBV5-1 with TRBJ2-2, and 11 junctional nucleotides match TRBD2. The sequencing input was peripheral blood. CDR3 reads: CASSLTGTSGPNTGELFF. The bases are TGCGCCAGCAGCTTGACCGGGACTAGCGGTCCGAACACCGGGGAGCTGTTTTTT.